Below, 25 T cell receptor beta chains from the same sample are listed, as sequenced in a study of response to subunit inactivated influenza vaccine. One entry per CDR3 protein results from TCRdb running MiXCR on the RT-PCR reads. The profile shows some 600,000 distinct CDR3 sequences, 13% to 15% of them singletons. The sample in question was PBMCs from blood, obtained approximately 15 days before vaccination. The receptors were sampled from a man aged 45 to 65 who received an inactivated influenza vaccine.

This clonotype came up many times. The genes are TRBV12-3 or TRBV12-4 and TRBJ1-6; perhaps TRBD1 as D (5 bases). Trimming took off 1 base at V and 10 bases at J, with 11 bases between the two ends. The CDR3 has 14 residues. The DNA for the CDR3 is TGTGCCAGCAGTTTAGTGCAGGGCGCCTCACCCCTCCACTTT. Protein sequence: CASSLVQGASPLHF.

The CDR3 nucleotides read TGTGCCAGCAGACGGGGGACTAGCGGGGGAGCTATCACAGATACGCAGTATTTT. This encodes CASRRGTSGGAITDTQYF. The chain employs TRBV21-1 and TRBJ2-3; no check of the table's D call, TRBD2, against the DNA was made. TRBV21-1 counts as a pseudogene. CDR3 size: 18 residues.

In DNA form, the CDR3 reads TGCAGTGCTAGAGACCCCACGACAGGGGGTGACGAGCAGTACTTC. The encoded protein is CSARDPTTGGDEQYF. The rearrangement joins TRBV20-1 to TRBJ2-7; TRBD1 agrees at 9 bases. V shed 0 bases and J 5 bases; nucleotides not matched to a gene: 8. Germline V lookup: CDR1 DFQATT, CDR2 SNEGSKA (reference sequence). The CDR3 is 15 amino acids.

The table lists this clonotype with a few counts. This sequence joins TRBV7-9 and TRBJ1-4; TRBD1 matches 8 bases. The CDR3 has 17 residues. Germline loops: CDR1 SEHNR, CDR2 FQNEAQ (reference sequence). V lost 4 bases, J lost 7 bases, and 14 bases stayed unmatched. This chain's CDR3 is CASSSLAGQGQREKLFF. For the CDR3, the DNA is TGTGCCAGCAGCTCCCTGGCCGGACAGGGACAGCGTGAAAAACTGTTTTTT.

V gene TRBV28 combines with J gene TRBJ2-5; unclear D gene. The CDR3 covers 12 residues. Trimming cost V 6 bases and J 2 bases, with 7 bases left between them. CDR1 and CDR2 (germline): MDHEN, SYDVKM. This chain's CDR3 is CASRVQQETQYF. CDR3 DNA sequence: TGTGCCAGCAGGGTACAGCAAGAGACCCAGTACTTC. Looking up the rest from reference TRBV28 and TRBJ2-5 gives the full variable domain: DVKVTQSSRYLVKRTGEKVFLECVQDMDHENMFWYRQDPGLGLRLIYFSYDVKMKEKGDIPEGYSVSREKKERFSLILESASTNQTSMYLCASRVQQETQYFGPGTRLLVL.

The chain uses TRBV12-3 or TRBV12-4 and TRBJ1-1; TRBD1 aligns across 9 bases. The CDR3 runs to 15 residues. The V segment lost 7 bases and the J segment 4 bases; nucleotides outside the gene matches: 10. CDR3 region: CASTRGQGSSTEAFF. DNA of the CDR3: TGTGCCAGCACCAGGGGACAGGGATCTTCCACTGAAGCTTTCTTT.

The chain couples TRBV4-3 to TRBJ1-2; D perhaps matches TRBD1 (5 bases). V was clipped by 0 bases and J by 0 bases, with 11 bases between them. In germline, CDR1 is LGHNA, CDR2 YSLEER. The CDR3 has 16 amino acids. As DNA, the CDR3 is TGCGCCAGCAGCCAAGAATTTGTAGGGGCTAACTATGGCTACACCTTC. This gives the protein CASSQEFVGANYGYTF.

V usage is TRBV5-1 and J usage is TRBJ2-5; the match to TRBD1 covers 7 bases. The CDR3 length is 15 residues. Germline V gene sequence: CDR1 SGHRS, CDR2 YFSETQ. V lost 4 bases, J lost 5 bases, and 11 bases stayed unmatched. The CDR3 DNA reads as TGCGCCAGCAGCCTGACGCCACAGGGGATGGAGACCCAGTACTTC. As protein: CASSLTPQGMETQYF.

This clonotype has only a few counts. V gene TRBV15 combines with J gene TRBJ2-5; 7 nucleotides match TRBD1. Germline CDR1 and CDR2: LNHNV and YYDKDF (reference sequence). V lost 0 bases and J lost 1; bases outside the gene matches: 2. The CDR3 loop spans 15 amino acids. The CDR3 DNA reads TGTGCCACCAGCAGAGAAGACAGGGTCCAAGAGACCCAGTACTTC. Its translation: CATSREDRVQETQYF.

This clonotype has a count of ten or more. The CDR3 coding sequence is TGTGCCAGCAGTTTGCAAGGACTAGCGAGGGTGGAGACCCAGTACTTC. This translates into CASSLQGLARVETQYF. This chain links TRBV12-3 or TRBV12-4 with TRBJ2-5, with TRBD2 matching 9 bases. V shed 3 bases and J 5 bases; nucleotides not matched to a gene: 10. The CDR3 contains 16 residues.

The chain combines TRBV6-5 with TRBJ2-7; the match to TRBD1 covers 12 bases. J lost 3 bases, V lost 2 bases, and 2 bases had no gene match. Germline-derived CDR1 and CDR2 are MNHEY and SVGAGI. The CDR3 consists of 15 residues. Here the CDR3 reads CASSYGTGGFYEQYF. CDR3 DNA: TGTGCCAGCAGTTACGGGACAGGGGGCTTCTACGAGCAGTACTTC.

This clonotype occurred a few times. This chain uses TRBV29-1 with TRBJ2-2; D perhaps matches TRBD1 (5 bases). The germline V gene has CDR1 SQVTM and CDR2 ANQGSEA. V lost 4 bases and J lost 2, with 11 bases in between. CDR3 length: 14 residues. This CDR3 is CSVVLGRNTGELFF. The CDR3 nucleotides are TGCAGCGTTGTACTGGGGCGCAACACCGGGGAGCTGTTTTTT.

This clonotype appeared a few times. The chain joins TRBV28 to TRBJ2-7; D possibly corresponds to TRBD1 (6 bases). V lost 3 bases and J lost 1, with 13 bases in between. CDR3 size: 15 residues. Germline V lookup: CDR1 MDHEN, CDR2 SYDVKM. The CDR3 reads CASSFWAGVSYEQYF. DNA for the CDR3: TGTGCCAGCAGTTTTTGGGCAGGGGTTTCCTACGAGCAGTACTTC.

The table lists this clonotype with a few counts. CDR3: CAWSHPPLLTYNEQFF. CDR3 DNA sequence: TGTGCCTGGAGTCACCCCCCACTATTAACCTACAATGAGCAGTTCTTC. This chain uses TRBV30 with TRBJ2-1; D call uncertain. V was trimmed by 2 bases and J by 2 bases, leaving 16 bases between them. The CDR3 runs 16 residues. CDR1 and CDR2 (germline): GTSNPN, SVGIG (reference sequence).

Turning to this clonotype: One end of the junction is discordant with germline, which a read error may explain. This chain connects TRBV28 to TRBJ2-1; 7 nucleotides align to TRBD2. The CDR3 spans 21 residues. The V gene's germline CDR1 is MDHEN and CDR2 SYDVKM. The CDR3 DNA reads TGTGCCAGCAGTTTGGGATGGGCACCTTTAGGGCGGGAGAGGTCCTTCAATGAGCAGTTCTTC. Protein sequence: CASSLGWAPLGRERSFNEQFF.

This clonotype was found a few times. V is TRBV7-2 and J is TRBJ1-5, with D perhaps matching TRBD1 (5 bases). Germline-derived CDR1 and CDR2 are SGHTA and FQGNSA. The V and J ends lost 2 bases and 2 bases respectively, with 10 bases between them. This CDR3 spans 15 amino acids. In DNA form, the CDR3 reads TGTGCCAGCAGCTTAATGGGGCTTGGCAATCAGCCCCAGCATTTT. Its protein product is CASSLMGLGNQPQHF.

The chain carries TRBV5-1 and TRBJ2-5; possible D gene TRBD1, 6 bases. The CDR3 has 15 residues. V lost 0 bases, J lost 5 bases, and 14 bases lay in between. Per the germline V gene, CDR1 is SGHRS and CDR2 is YFSETQ. The CDR3 loop is CASSLGRGFLETQYF. CDR3 coding DNA: TGCGCCAGCAGCTTGGGCAGGGGCTTTTTGGAGACCCAGTACTTC.

This clonotype was seen a single time. The chain links TRBV6-5 to TRBJ2-3, with a tentative D call TRBD2 (6 bases). This CDR3 contains 15 residues. Per the germline V gene, CDR1 is MNHEY and CDR2 is SVGAGI. V dropped 0 bases and J dropped 2 bases, with 9 bases sitting between them. CDR3 nucleotide sequence: TGTGCCAGCAGTTACTCCCGGGAGTTCACAGATACGCAGTATTTT. Translated: CASSYSREFTDTQYF.

The table lists this clonotype with a few counts. The chain is built from TRBV6-1 and TRBJ2-7; D is ambiguous. The CDR3 is 13 residues long. Trimming stripped 6 bases from V and 3 bases from J, with 12 bases between. In germline, CDR1 is MNHNS, CDR2 SASEGT. The CDR3: CASRATSFYEQYF. CDR3 in DNA: TGTGCCAGCAGAGCTACATCATTCTACGAGCAGTACTTC.

The gene calls are TRBV25-1 and TRBJ2-5; weak D call: TRBD1 (5 bases). CDR3 size: 15 residues. V was shortened by 2 bases and J by 5 bases, with 15 bases between the two germline ends. CDR1 and CDR2 from the germline V gene are MGHDK and SYGVNS. The CDR3 sequence: CASSERGMRSETQYF. The CDR3 DNA reads TGTGCCAGCAGTGAAAGGGGAATGCGGTCGGAGACCCAGTACTTC. Full variable domain (outside the CDR3, taken from reference TRBV25-1 and TRBJ2-5): EADIYQTPRYLVIGTGKKITLECSQTMGHDKMYWYQQDPGMELHLIHYSYGVNSTEKGDLSSESTVSRIRTEHFPLTLESARPSHTSQYLCASSERGMRSETQYFGPGTRLLVL.

The CDR3 DNA follows: TGTGCCAGCAGCCGCTTGTCGCAAAACAATGAGCAGTTCTTC. It yields the protein CASSRLSQNNEQFF. J is TRBJ2-1 and V is TRBV6-2 or TRBV6-3; D unresolved. This CDR3 is built from 14 residues. V gave up 6 bases and J gave up 5 bases, with 14 bases separating them. Per germline, CDR1 MNHEY and CDR2 SVGEGT.

The chain is built from TRBV13 and TRBJ2-5, with TRBD2 matching over 10 bases. CDR1 and CDR2 (germline): PRHDT, FYEKMQ (reference sequence). V gave up 5 bases and J gave up 3 bases; unmatched junction bases: 6. The CDR3 is made up of 15 amino acids. In nucleotides, the CDR3 is TGTGCCAGCAGCCTACTAGCGGGGATAAAAGAGACCCAGTACTTC. It encodes CASSLLAGIKETQYF.

The V call is TRBV12-3 or TRBV12-4, the J call TRBJ2-1; 7 bases align to TRBD2. With 6 bases clipped from V and 6 bases from J, the junction kept 11 bases outside the gene matches. The CDR3 consists of 15 residues. CDR3 protein: CASSPTGGSSNEQFF. The CDR3 coding sequence is TGTGCCAGCAGCCCCACAGGCGGGAGTTCCAATGAGCAGTTCTTC.

This clonotype was seen at least ten times. J is TRBJ2-3 and V is TRBV10-3; D is perhaps TRBD2 (6 bases). Trimming removed 0 bases at V and 0 bases at J, with 7 bases between. The CDR3 totals 15 residues. Per the germline V gene, CDR1 is ENHRY and CDR2 is SYGVKD. CDR3 protein: CAISESRGSTDTQYF. The CDR3 DNA follows: TGTGCCATCAGTGAGTCGCGGGGAAGCACAGATACGCAGTATTTT.

This clonotype was counted a few times. The CDR3 nucleotides are TGTGCCAGCAGCAAAGCGACGACAGGGAAGTTTCTTGCGAACATTCAGTACTTC. It translates to CASSKATTGKFLANIQYF. The rearrangement uses TRBV21-1 and TRBJ2-4; TRBD1 reflects the table's D call only, with no check against the DNA. TRBV21-1 is classified as a pseudogene. The CDR3 covers 18 residues.